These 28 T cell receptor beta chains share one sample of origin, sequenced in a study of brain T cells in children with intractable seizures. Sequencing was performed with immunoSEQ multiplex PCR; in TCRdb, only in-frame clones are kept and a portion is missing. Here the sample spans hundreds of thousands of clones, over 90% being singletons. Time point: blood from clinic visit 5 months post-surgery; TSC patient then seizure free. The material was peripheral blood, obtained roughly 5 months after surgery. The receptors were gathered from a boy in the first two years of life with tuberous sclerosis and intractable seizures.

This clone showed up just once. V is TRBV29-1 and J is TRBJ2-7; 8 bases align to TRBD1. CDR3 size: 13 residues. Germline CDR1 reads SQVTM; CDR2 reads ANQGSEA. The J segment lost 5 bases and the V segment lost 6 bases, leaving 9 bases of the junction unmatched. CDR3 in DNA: TGCAGCGTAGCTGACAGGGGATCCCACGAGCAGTACTTC. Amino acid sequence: CSVADRGSHEQYF.

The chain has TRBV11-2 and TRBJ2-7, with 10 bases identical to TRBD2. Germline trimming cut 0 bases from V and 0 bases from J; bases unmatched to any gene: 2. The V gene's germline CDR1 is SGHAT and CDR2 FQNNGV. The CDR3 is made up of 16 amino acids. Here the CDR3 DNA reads TGTGCCAGCAGCTTAGAGGGACTAGCGAGCTCCTACGAGCAGTACTTC. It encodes CASSLEGLASSYEQYF.

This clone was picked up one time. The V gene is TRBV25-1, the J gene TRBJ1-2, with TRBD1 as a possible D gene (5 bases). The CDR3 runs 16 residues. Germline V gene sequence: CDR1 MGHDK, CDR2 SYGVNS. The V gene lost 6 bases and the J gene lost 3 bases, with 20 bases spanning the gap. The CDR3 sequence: CASRGLGGQKDYGYTF. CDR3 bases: TGTGCCAGCAGGGGACTTGGGGGTCAGAAAGACTATGGCTACACCTTC.

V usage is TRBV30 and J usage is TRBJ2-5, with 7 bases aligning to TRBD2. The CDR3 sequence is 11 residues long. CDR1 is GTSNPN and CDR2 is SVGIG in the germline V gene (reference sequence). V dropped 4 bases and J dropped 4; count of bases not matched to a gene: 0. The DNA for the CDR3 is TGTGCCTGGACTAGCGGAGAGACCCAGTACTTC. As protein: CAWTSGETQYF.

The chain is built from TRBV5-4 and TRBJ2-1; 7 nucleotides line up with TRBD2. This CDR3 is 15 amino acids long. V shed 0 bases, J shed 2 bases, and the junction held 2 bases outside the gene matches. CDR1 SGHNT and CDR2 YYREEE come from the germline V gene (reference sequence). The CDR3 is CASSLGGSTYNEQFF. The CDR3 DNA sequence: TGTGCCAGCAGCTTGGGCGGGAGCACCTACAATGAGCAGTTCTTC.

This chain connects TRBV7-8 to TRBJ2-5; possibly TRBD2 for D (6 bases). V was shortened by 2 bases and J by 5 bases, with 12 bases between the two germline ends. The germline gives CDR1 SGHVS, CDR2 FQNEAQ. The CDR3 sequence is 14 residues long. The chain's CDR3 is CASSLRGGRETQYF. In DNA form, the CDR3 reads TGTGCCAGCAGCTTAAGGGGAGGCCGTGAGACCCAGTACTTC.

This CDR3 is CASSLRGGSSYNEQFF. For the CDR3, the DNA is TGTGCCAGCAGCTTAAGAGGTGGGAGCTCCTACAATGAGCAGTTCTTC. The rearrangement uses TRBV7-3 and TRBJ2-1; possible D gene TRBD2, 5 bases. Germline V gene sequence: CDR1 SGHTA, CDR2 FQGTGA. Deletions cut 1 base from V and 0 bases from J, with 10 bases between. This CDR3 has 16 amino acids.

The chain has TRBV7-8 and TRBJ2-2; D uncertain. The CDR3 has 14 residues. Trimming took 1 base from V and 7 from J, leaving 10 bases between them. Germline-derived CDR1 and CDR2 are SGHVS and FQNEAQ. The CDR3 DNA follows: TGTGCCAGCAGCTTAGGATTGGGAAACGGGGAGCTGTTTTTT. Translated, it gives CASSLGLGNGELFF.

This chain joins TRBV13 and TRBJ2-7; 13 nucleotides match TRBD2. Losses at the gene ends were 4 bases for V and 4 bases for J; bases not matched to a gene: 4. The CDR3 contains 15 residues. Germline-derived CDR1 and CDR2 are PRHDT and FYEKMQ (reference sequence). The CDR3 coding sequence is TGTGCCAGCAGCTCTGGACTAGCGGGGGAGTACGAGCAGTACTTC. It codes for CASSSGLAGEYEQYF.

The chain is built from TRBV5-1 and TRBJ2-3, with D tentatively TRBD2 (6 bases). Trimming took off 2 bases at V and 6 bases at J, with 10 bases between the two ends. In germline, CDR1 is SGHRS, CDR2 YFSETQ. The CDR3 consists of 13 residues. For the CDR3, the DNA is TGCGCCAGCAGCTTCGGGCGGGGTGATACGCAGTATTTT. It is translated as CASSFGRGDTQYF.

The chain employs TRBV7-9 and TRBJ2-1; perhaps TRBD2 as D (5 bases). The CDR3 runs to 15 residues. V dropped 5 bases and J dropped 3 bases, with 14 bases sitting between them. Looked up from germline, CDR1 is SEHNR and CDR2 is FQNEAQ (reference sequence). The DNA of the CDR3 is TGTGCCAGCAGCCCTATAGCCCGGGACTACAATGAGCAGTTCTTC. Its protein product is CASSPIARDYNEQFF.

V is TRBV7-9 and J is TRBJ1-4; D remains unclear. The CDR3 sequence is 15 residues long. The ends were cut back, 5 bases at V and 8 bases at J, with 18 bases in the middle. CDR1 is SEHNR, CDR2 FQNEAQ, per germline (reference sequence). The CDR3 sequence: CASSLLPEGGEKLFF. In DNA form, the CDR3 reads TGTGCCAGCAGCCTTCTCCCCGAAGGAGGAGAAAAACTGTTTTTT.

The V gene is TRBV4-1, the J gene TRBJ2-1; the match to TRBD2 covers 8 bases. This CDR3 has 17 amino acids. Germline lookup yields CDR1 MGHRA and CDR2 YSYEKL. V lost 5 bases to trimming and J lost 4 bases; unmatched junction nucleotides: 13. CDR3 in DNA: TGCGCCAGCAGCGCACCAACCCCGGGACTAGTTTACAATGAGCAGTTCTTC. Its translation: CASSAPTPGLVYNEQFF.

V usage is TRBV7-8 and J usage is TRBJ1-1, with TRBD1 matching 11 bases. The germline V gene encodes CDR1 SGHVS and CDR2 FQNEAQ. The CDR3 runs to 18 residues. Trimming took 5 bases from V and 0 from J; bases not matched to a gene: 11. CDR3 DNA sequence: TGTGCCAGCAGCCCTCTCCGCCGGGACAGGGGGATGAACACTGAAGCTTTCTTT. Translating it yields CASSPLRRDRGMNTEAFF.

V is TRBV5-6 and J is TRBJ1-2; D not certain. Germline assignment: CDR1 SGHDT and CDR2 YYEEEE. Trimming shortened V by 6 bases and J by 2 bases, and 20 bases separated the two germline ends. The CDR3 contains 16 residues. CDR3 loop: CASNPFQFGLNYGYTF. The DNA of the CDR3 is TGTGCCAGCAATCCTTTTCAATTCGGATTAAACTATGGCTACACCTTC.

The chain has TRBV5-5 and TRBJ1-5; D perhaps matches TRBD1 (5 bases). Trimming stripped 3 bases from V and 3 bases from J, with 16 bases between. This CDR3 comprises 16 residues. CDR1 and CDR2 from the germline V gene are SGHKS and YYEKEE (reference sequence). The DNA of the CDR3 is TGTGCCAGCAGCTACGGACACCCCAGCCTCAATCAGCCCCAGCATTTT. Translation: CASSYGHPSLNQPQHF.

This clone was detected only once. CDR3 coding DNA: TGTGCCAGCAGTTTGAGTGTGGGGGCCCCCCTCCACTTT. This translates into CASSLSVGAPLHF. V usage is TRBV13 and J usage is TRBJ1-6, with D perhaps matching TRBD1 (6 bases). The V gene lost 6 bases and the J gene lost 13 bases, with 16 bases spanning the gap. Germline V gives CDR1 PRHDT, CDR2 FYEKMQ (reference sequence). CDR3 length equals 13 residues. Full variable domain (missing parts from reference TRBV13 and TRBJ1-6): AAGVIQSPRHLIKEKRETATLKCYPIPRHDTVYWYQQGPGQDPQFLISFYEKMQSDKGSIPDRFSAQQFSDYHSELNMSSLELGDSALYFCASSLSVGAPLHFGNGTRLTVT.

The DNA of the CDR3 is TGCAGCGTTCGTAGAGGCCAGAGAGTGGGCACAGATACGCAGTATTTT. This sequence encodes CSVRRGQRVGTDTQYF. This chain links TRBV29-1 with TRBJ2-3; D uncertain. V gave up 5 bases and J gave up 1 base, with 19 bases separating them. The CDR3 spans 16 residues. Germline assignment: CDR1 SQVTM and CDR2 ANQGSEA.

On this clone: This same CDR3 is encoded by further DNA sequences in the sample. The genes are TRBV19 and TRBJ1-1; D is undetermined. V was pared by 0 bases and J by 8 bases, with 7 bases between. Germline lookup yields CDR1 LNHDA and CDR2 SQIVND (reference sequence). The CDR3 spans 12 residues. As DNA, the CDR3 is TGTGCCAGTAGTATAGAGGGAACCGAAGCTTTCTTT. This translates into CASSIEGTEAFF.

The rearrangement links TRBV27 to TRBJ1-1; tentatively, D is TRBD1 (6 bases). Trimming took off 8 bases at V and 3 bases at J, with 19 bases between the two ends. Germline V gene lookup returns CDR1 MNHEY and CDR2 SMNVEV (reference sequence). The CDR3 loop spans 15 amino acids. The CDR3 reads CASQLQGRGDTEAFF. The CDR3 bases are TGTGCCAGCCAACTTCAGGGGAGGGGTGACACTGAAGCTTTCTTT.

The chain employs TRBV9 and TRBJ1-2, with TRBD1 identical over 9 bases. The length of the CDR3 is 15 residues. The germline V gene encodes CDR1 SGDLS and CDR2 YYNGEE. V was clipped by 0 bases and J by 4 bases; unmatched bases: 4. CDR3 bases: TGTGCCAGCAGCGTAGCTACGGGACAGGGCTATGGCTACACCTTC. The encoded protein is CASSVATGQGYGYTF.

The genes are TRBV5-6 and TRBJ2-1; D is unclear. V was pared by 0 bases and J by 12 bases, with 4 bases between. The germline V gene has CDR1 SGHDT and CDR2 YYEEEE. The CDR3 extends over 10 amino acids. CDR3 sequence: CASSLGGQFF. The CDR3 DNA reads TGTGCCAGCAGCTTGGGGGGGCAGTTCTTC. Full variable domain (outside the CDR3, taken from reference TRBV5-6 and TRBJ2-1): DAGVTQSPTHLIKTRGQQVTLRCSPKSGHDTVSWYQQALGQGPQFIFQYYEEEERQRGNFPDRFSGHQFPNYSSELNVNALLLGDSALYLCASSLGGQFFGPGTRLTVL.

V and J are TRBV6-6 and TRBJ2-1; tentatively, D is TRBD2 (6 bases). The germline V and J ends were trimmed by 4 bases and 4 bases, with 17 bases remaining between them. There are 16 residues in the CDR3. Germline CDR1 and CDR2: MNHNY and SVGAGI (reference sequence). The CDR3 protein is CASSSGKGGLYNEQFF. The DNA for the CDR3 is TGTGCCAGCAGTTCCGGAAAGGGAGGACTGTACAATGAGCAGTTCTTC.

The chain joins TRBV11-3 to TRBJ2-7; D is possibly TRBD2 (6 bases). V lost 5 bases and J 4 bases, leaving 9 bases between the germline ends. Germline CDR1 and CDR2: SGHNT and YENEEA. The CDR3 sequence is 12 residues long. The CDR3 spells CASSPSVYEQYF. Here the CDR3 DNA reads TGTGCCAGCAGCCCTAGCGTGTACGAGCAGTACTTC.

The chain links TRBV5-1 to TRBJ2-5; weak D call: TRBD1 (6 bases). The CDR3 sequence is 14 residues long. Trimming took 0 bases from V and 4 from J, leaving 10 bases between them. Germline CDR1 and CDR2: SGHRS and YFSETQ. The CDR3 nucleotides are TGCGCCAGCAGCTTGGACTTCAGGGGAGAGACCCAGTACTTC. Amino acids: CASSLDFRGETQYF.

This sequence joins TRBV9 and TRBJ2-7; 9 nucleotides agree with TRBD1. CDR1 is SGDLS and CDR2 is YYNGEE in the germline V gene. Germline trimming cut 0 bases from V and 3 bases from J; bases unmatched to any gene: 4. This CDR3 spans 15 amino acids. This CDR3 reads CASSVGDRGFYEQYF. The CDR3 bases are TGTGCCAGCAGCGTAGGAGACAGGGGGTTCTACGAGCAGTACTTC.

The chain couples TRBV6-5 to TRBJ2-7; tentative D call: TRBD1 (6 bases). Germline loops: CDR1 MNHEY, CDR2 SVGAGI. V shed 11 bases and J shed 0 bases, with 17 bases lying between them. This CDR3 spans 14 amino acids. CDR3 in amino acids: CAGDGQPLSYEQYF. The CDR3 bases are TGTGCCGGGGACGGACAGCCGCTCTCCTACGAGCAGTACTTC.

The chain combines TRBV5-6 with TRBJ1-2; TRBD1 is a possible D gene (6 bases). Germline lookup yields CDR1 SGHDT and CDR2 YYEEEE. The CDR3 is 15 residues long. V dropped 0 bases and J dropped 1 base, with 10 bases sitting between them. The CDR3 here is CASSLVGQINYGYTF. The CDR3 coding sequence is TGTGCCAGCAGCTTGGTTGGACAGATTAACTATGGCTACACCTTC.